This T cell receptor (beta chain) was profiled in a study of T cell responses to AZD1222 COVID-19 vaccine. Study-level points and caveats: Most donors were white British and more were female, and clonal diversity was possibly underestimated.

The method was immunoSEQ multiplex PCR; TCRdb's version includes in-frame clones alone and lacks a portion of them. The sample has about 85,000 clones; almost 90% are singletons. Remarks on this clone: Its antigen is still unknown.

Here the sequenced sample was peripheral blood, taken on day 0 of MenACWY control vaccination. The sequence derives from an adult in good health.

The CDR3 loop reads CASSLGLQGGTEAFF. CDR3 sequence (DNA): TGCGCCAGCAGCTTGGGATTACAGGGAGGGACTGAAGCTTTCTTT. The V and J genes are TRBV5-1 and TRBJ1-1; D might be TRBD1 (6 bases). This CDR3 comprises 15 residues. V shed 0 bases and J shed 5 bases, with 14 bases lying between them. Germline loops: CDR1 SGHRS, CDR2 YFSETQ. Variable domain in full (rest from reference TRBV5-1 and TRBJ1-1): KAGVTQTPRYLIKTRGQQVTLSCSPISGHRSVSWYQQTPGQGLQFLFEYFSETQRNKGNFPGRFSGRQFSNSRSEMNVSTLELGDSALYLCASSLGLQGGTEAFFGQGTRLTVV.